This T cell receptor (beta chain) was recovered during a study of T cells expressing NK-cell markers (dated by TCRdb to 2018 to 2020). At the level of the whole study: TCR beta-chain repertoires were profiled in sorted CD3+CD56+NKG2C+, CD3+CD56+NKG2C- and CD3+CD56-NKG2C+ T-cell subsets from about 8 donors. Of the eight sequenced donors, seven were found to be HCMV-seropositive and one was found to be HCMV-seronegative. The study sequenced eight donors, all healthy volunteers chosen at random: three men and five women. Libraries were sequenced as 2 x 150 bp reads on Illumina HiSeq 2000/2500, MiSeq or NextSeq.

On this clonotype itself: Which antigen it targets is not known.

Sequencing instrument: Illumina HiSeq 2000. TCR beta cDNA libraries were made by 5'RACE template switching that added a universal primer site and unique molecular identifiers. Priming for cDNA synthesis came from the TCR beta constant segment, and two successive PCR amplification steps followed. For the original study's pipeline: MIGEC was used to demultiplex reads and group the reads by UMI, and MiTCR was used to assemble and quantify clonotypes. Only TCR cDNA sequences supported by at least two reads were kept to exclude erroneous sequences. Downstream repertoire analysis used the tcR package, and clonotypes were matched across fractions by CDR3 nucleotide sequence plus V segment. VDJmatch was used to annotate antigen specificity against VDJdb, with one amino acid substitution in CDR3 allowed. TCRdb reprocessed the reads and assigns one entry to each CDR3 protein sequence, leaving out DNA. TCRdb, not the original authors, processed these V and J calls. The sample table gives about 260,000 distinct CDR3 sequences. The ten largest clones represent roughly 4.2% of the sample.

What the research found in general, with its limitations: In six donors, the dominant CD3+CD56+NKG2C+ clonotypes ranked among the top 10 CD8+ clonotypes, making up roughly 1.0-7.5% of CD8+ T cells. Those dominant clonotypes were again the most abundant among CD3+CD56-NKG2C+ cells in several donors, at about 28.3-65%. Whether the expanded NKG2C-expressing T cell clones were specific for HCMV antigens remained unclear.

HCMV-specific IgG was detected in serum with a commercial ELISA kit to determine HCMV serostatus. Ficoll density gradient centrifugation was used to isolate peripheral blood mononuclear cells from blood. From the germline V gene, CDR1 is SGHAT and CDR2 is FQNNGV. The CDR3 sequence holds 18 residues, the cysteine and phenylalanine included. No DNA accompanies this entry. The chain couples TRBV11-2 to TRBJ2-7; TCRdb names TRBD2, which stays unverified in the absence of DNA. The specimen sequenced was blood T cells: a sorted CD56 or NKG2C T cell subset, CD4+ or CD8+ T cells, or bulk PBMC T cells (not recorded which). The clonotype comes from a woman between 18 and 70 years old in good health. The CDR3 reads as follows: CASSLGTSGSALGYEQYF.